The next 2 T cell receptor beta chains were all read from a single sample in a study of shared clonotypes between healthy human individuals. Using immunoSEQ multiplex PCR, the repertoire was profiled, and TCRdb retains in-frame clones only, with some absent. The sample carries under 1,100,000 clones, under 80% recorded once. The sample taken for sequencing was memory CD4+ T cells sorted from blood. Subset noted: CD45RA-negative fraction. The receptors originated from a man aged 18 to 35 in good health.

V gene TRBV7-3 combines with J gene TRBJ2-1, with TRBD1 matching 8 bases. The germline V gene has CDR1 SGHTA and CDR2 FQGTGA. The CDR3 covers 15 residues. Trimming cost V 7 bases and J 6 bases; bases outside gene matches: 11. CDR3 DNA sequence: TGTGCCAGCACCCCCTCGGGACAGGTCTCCAATGAGCAGTTCTTC. Protein: CASTPSGQVSNEQFF.

This clone showed up just once. This chain uses TRBV30 with TRBJ2-7; possibly TRBD1 for D (7 bases). CDR1 is GTSNPN and CDR2 is SVGIG in the germline V gene (reference sequence). The CDR3 loop spans 15 amino acids. V lost 4 bases and J lost 7, with 23 bases in between. The CDR3 spells CAWKGGVAGGKEQYF. In DNA form, the CDR3 reads TGTGCCTGGAAGGGAGGTGTGGCAGGGGGGAAAGAGCAGTACTTC.